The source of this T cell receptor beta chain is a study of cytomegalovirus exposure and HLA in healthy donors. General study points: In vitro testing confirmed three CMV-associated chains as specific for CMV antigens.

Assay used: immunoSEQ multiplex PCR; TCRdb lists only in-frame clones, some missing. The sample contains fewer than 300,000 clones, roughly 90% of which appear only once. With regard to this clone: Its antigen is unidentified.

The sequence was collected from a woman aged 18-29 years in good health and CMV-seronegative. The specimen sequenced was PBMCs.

CDR3 nucleotides: TGTGCCAGCAGTGAAGCGGGGACAGGGTATAAAGCTTTCTTT. Its translation is CASSEAGTGYKAFF. This chain connects TRBV2 to TRBJ1-1; 9 bases are a match to TRBD1. The CDR3 loop spans 14 amino acids. The J segment lost 9 bases and the V segment lost 0 bases, leaving 5 bases of the junction unmatched. Germline V CDR1 and CDR2: SNHLY, FYNNEI.